This T cell receptor (beta chain) comes out of a study of shared clonotypes between healthy human individuals. The CDR3 runs 16 residues. V was clipped by 1 base and J by 6 bases, with 18 bases between them. Germline V gene data show CDR1 as LNHDA and CDR2 as SQIVND (reference sequence). Clones were sequenced by immunoSEQ multiplex PCR, and TCRdb holds only the in-frame ones, with some missing. The table lists roughly 320,000 clones, around 90% of them singletons. This receptor was identified in a young man in good health. This sequence joins TRBV19 and TRBJ1-2, with D unresolved. The sequenced sample consisted of memory CD8+ T cells sorted from blood. As for subset: CD45RO+ cells pooled with CCR7-negative TemRA cells. In DNA form, the CDR3 reads TGTGCCAGTAGTATAGTTTCCACAGACCGATTGAATGGCTACACCTTC. It encodes CASSIVSTDRLNGYTF. Based on the CDR3 plus reference TRBV19 and TRBJ1-2, the full variable domain is DGGITQSPKYLFRKEGQNVTLSCEQNLNHDAMYWYRQDPGQGLRLIYYSQIVNDFQKGDIAEGYSVSREKKESFPLTVTSAQKNPTAFYLCASSIVSTDRLNGYTFGSGTRLTVV.